The rows below give T cell receptor beta chains drawn from one sample of a study of long-term antiretroviral therapy in people with HIV. Some clones are missing from TCRdb's copy, which holds only in-frame ones; the method was immunoSEQ multiplex PCR. In the table there are 15,000 to 20,000 clones, around 74% of which are singletons. The sequences come from unsorted PBMCs, collected less than 2.2 years before starting antiretroviral therapy. These receptors all come from a man aged 25 to 45 with HIV. The conserved cysteine and the conserved F or W are not part of the CDR3 here.

V gene,J gene,CDR3 length,CDR3 protein
TRBV5-4,TRBJ2-1,12,ASSDSSGRYEQF
TRBV30,TRBJ2-2,14,AWSVDAPGDTGELF
TRBV2,TRBJ1-2,12,ARLVSQGARGYT
TRBV6-5,TRBJ1-3,9,ASSYGATIY
TRBV19,TRBJ2-2,12,ASTRTGVTGELF
TRBV28,TRBJ1-2,9,AGGLSGGYT
TRBV10-2,TRBJ2-2,13,ASSRTGANTGELF
TRBV7-2,TRBJ1-3,14,ASSLMAASSGNTIY
TRBV7-9,TRBJ2-3,13,ASSPRQGSTDTQY
TRBV4-2,TRBJ2-2,16,ASSQNLAAGGSDGELF
TRBV6-4,TRBJ2-1,13,ASSVTSGSHNEQF
TRBV28,TRBJ2-7,12,ASCSTSGNYEQY
TRBV7-2,TRBJ1-5,13,ASSEGQGSNQPQH
TRBV27,TRBJ2-7,13,ASSLGLADSYEQY
TRBV10-3,TRBJ2-3,13,AISEGGGGGGTQY
TRBV18,NA,13,ASSPGQTRAYEQY
TRBV29-1,TRBJ2-1,10,SGSSSYNEQF
TRBV14,TRBJ1-3,16,ASSHPIIGQDPGNTIY
TRBV28,TRBJ1-4,12,ASSLTGENEKLF
TRBV7-8,TRBJ1-1,13,ASSLTGQGATEAF
TRBV7-7,TRBJ2-5,13,ASSFSAGGKETQY
TRBV18,TRBJ2-3,12,ASSPWGIGDTQY
TRBV5-4,TRBJ2-7,13,ASSLVQGSSYEQY
TRBV7-7,TRBJ2-5,14,ASSPSTRAPGETQY
TRBV7-2,TRBJ1-1,13,ASSSRTGKLSEAF